The clone carrying this T cell receptor (beta chain) was recorded a few times. The J segment lost 5 bases and the V segment lost 4 bases, leaving 13 bases of the junction unmatched. The CDR3 contains 17 residues. Germline V lookup: CDR1 SGHNT, CDR2 YENEEA. Using immunoSEQ multiplex PCR, the repertoire was profiled, and TCRdb retains in-frame clones only, with some absent. The data contain more than 15,000 clones, 74% of them singletons. This entry belongs to a study of OX40 agonist ivuxolimab in advanced cancers. The sequences come from CD4+ or CD8+ T cells sorted from blood, collected in a trial of the OX40 agonist ivuxolimab. The source of this sequence is an adult with an advanced solid tumor such as melanoma, head and neck, liver or kidney cancer. The rearrangement links TRBV11-3 to TRBJ2-5, with 10 nucleotides matching TRBD2. CDR3 loop: CASSSSTYTSGKETQYF. For the CDR3, the DNA is TGTGCCAGCAGCTCGTCCACCTATACTAGCGGGAAGGAGACCCAGTACTTC. Based on the CDR3 plus reference TRBV11-3 and TRBJ2-5, the full variable domain is EAGVVQSPRYKIIEKKQPVAFWCNPISGHNTLYWYLQNLGQGPELLIRYENEEAVDDSQLPKDRFSAERLKGVDSTLKIQPAELGDSAVYLCASSSSTYTSGKETQYFGPGTRLLVL.